These 3 T cell receptor beta chains share one sample of origin, sequenced in a study of cytomegalovirus exposure and HLA in healthy donors. Vbeta (60) and Jbeta (13) primers were used in the PCR. Generated by immunoSEQ multiplex PCR, the TCRdb table keeps only in-frame clones and is missing some. This sample has about 200,000 clones, with approximately 80% found just once. Sequenced input: PBMCs. These receptors all come from a young woman in good health and CMV-seronegative.

The V gene is TRBV28, the J gene TRBJ2-7; TRBD1 might be the D (6 bases). The CDR3 has 17 amino acids. The V end lost 3 bases, the J end lost 2 bases, and 20 bases lay between the germline ends. Per germline, CDR1 MDHEN and CDR2 SYDVKM. The chain's CDR3 is CASSLLRLRDTAYEQYF. For the CDR3, the DNA is TGTGCCAGCAGTTTGCTACGCCTCCGGGACACGGCCTACGAGCAGTACTTC.

The sample holds one count of this clone. The V gene is TRBV28, the J gene TRBJ2-2; TRBD2 might be the D (6 bases). V lost 8 bases to trimming and J lost 6 bases, with 10 bases between them. This CDR3 region has 12 residues. Germline V gene sequence: CDR1 MDHEN, CDR2 SYDVKM. The CDR3 DNA reads as TGTGCCAGCGGGGGGACTGCCGGGGAGCTGTTTTTT. Residues: CASGGTAGELFF.

This rearrangement joins TRBV5-1 to TRBJ2-1; 13 nucleotides agree with TRBD2. This CDR3 has 16 amino acids. Per germline, CDR1 SGHRS and CDR2 YFSETQ. V gave up 3 bases and J gave up 3 bases; unmatched junction bases: 3. CDR3 residues: CASSWGLAGNYNEQFF. The CDR3 bases are TGCGCCAGCAGCTGGGGACTAGCGGGAAACTACAATGAGCAGTTCTTC.